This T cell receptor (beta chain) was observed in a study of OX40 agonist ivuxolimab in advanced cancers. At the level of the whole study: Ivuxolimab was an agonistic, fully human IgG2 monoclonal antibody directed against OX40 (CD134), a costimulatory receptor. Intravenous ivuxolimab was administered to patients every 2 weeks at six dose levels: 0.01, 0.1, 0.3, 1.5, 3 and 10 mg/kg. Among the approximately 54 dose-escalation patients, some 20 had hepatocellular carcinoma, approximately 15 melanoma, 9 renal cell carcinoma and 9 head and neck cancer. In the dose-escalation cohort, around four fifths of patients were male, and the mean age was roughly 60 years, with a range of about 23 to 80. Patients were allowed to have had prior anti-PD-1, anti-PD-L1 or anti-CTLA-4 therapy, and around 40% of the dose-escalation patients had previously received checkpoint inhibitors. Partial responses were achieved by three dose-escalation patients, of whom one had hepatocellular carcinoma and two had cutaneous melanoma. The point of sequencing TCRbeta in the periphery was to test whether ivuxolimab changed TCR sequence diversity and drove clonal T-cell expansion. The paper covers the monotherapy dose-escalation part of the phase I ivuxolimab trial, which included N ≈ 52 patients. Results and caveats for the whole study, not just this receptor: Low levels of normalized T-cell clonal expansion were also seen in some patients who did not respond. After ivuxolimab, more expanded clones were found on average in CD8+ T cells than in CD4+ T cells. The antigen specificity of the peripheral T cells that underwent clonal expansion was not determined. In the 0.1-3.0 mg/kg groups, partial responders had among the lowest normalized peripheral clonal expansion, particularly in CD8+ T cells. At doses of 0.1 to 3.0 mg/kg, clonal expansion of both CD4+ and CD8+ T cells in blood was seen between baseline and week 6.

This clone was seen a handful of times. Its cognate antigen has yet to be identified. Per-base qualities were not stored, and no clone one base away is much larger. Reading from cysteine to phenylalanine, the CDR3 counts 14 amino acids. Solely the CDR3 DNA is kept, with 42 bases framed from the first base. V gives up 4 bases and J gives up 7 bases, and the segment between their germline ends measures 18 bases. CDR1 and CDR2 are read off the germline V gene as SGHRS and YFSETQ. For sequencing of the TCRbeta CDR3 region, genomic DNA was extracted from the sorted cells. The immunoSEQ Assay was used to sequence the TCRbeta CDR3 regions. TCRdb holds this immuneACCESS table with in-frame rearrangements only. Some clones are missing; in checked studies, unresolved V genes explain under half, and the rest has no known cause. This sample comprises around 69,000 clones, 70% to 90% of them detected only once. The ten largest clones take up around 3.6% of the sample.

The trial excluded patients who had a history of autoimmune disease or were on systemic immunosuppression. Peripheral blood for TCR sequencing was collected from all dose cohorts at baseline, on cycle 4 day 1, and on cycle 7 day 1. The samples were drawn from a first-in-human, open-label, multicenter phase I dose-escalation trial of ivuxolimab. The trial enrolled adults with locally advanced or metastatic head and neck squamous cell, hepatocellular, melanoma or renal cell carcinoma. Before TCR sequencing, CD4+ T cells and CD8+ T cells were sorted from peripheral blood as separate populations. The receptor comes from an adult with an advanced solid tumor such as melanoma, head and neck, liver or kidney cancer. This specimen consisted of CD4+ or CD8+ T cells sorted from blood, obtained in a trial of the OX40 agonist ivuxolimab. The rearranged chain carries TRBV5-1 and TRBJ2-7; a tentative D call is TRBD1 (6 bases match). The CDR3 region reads CASSQDSPQLEQYF. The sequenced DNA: TGCGCCAGCAGCCAGGACAGTCCCCAGCTTGAGCAGTACTTC.